The entry that follows covers one TCR beta chain sequence. The data derive from a study of blood T cell repertoires in COVID-19. Study overall: Specimens from acute and convalescent COVID-19 originated in the United States, Italy and Spain. Sources were T cells, B-cell-depleted T cells, or PBMCs; the material itself was cDNA or gDNA.

How the authors handled the data: Reference gene primer amplification in the assay estimated nucleated cell counts. The data were produced by immunoSEQ multiplex PCR, yet TCRdb's version contains in-frame clones alone and is incomplete. Clone size and the V and J calls come from that table; the DNA yielded D and trimming. The sample carries 70,000 to 85,000 clones, 87% recorded once. CDR3 length: 14 amino acids. Germline V lookup: CDR1 KGHSH, CDR2 LQKENI. Unmatched junction bases numbered 6, after V lost 4 bases and J lost 4 bases. J is TRBJ1-2 and V is TRBV18; 7 bases line up with TRBD1. This receptor was obtained from a woman aged 50 to 65 with active or convalescent COVID-19. The specimen was peripheral blood. The DNA for the CDR3 is TGTGCCAGCTCACGAGAAGGGGGCGGCTATGGCTACACCTTC. This encodes CASSREGGGYGYTF.